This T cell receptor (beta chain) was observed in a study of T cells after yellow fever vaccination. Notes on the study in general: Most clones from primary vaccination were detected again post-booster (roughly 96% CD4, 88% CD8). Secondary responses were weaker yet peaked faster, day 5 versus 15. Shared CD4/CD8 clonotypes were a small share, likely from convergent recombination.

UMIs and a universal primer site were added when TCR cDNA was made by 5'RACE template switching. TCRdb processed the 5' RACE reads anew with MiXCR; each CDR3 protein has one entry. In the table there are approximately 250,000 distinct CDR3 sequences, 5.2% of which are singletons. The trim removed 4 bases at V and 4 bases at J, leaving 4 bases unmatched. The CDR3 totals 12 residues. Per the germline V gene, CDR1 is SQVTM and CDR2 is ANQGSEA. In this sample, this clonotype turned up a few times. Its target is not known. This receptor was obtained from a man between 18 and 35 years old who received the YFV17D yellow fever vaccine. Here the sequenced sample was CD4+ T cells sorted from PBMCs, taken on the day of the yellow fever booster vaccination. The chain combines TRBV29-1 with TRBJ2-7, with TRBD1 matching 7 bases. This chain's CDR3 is CSVAHRGYEQYF. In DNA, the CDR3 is TGCAGCGTTGCGCACAGGGGATACGAGCAGTACTTC.